This T cell receptor (delta chain) was identified in a study of gamma-delta chains in newborns, infants, children. As for the study in general: Polyclonal expansion of innate γδ T cells after birth follows microbial exposure.

TCRdb reprocessed the reads using CATT. The data hold approximately 1,600 delta-chain clones, with roughly 1% observed a single time. Trimming removed 1 base from V and 0 bases from J, with 8 bases in between. The germline V gene encodes CDR1 GEAIGNYY and CDR2 EKD. The CDR3 sequence is 14 residues long. This clone was observed a handful of times. A far bigger clonotype differs at one base, so this is likely a read error. Other DNA sequences in this specimen translate into the identical CDR3. Sequencing used blood. This receptor was identified in a child who was a newborn, infant or young child, either healthy, febrile or measles-vaccinated (not recorded which). The genes are TRDV2 and TRDJ1; D uncertain. In DNA form, the CDR3 reads TGTGCCTGTGACACGATGGGTTACACCGATAAACTCATCTTT. Its translation is CACDTMGYTDKLIF.